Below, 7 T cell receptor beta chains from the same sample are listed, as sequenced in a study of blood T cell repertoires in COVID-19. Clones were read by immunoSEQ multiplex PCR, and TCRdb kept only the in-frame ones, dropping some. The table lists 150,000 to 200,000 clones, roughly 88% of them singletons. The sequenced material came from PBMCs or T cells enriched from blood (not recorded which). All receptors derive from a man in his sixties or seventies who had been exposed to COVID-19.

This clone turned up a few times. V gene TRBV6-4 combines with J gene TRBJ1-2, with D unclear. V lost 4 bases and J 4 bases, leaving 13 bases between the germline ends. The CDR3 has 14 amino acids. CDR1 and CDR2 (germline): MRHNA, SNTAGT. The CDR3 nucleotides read TGTGCCAGCAGTGGTGCCGGGATGTTCTATGGCTACACCTTC. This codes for CASSGAGMFYGYTF.

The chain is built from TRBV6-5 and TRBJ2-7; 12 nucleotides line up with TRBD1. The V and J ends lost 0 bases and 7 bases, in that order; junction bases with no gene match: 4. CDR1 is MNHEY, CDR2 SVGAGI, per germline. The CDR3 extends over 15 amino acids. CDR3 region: CASSYSWDRGQEQYF. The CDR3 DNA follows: TGTGCCAGCAGTTACTCCTGGGACAGGGGGCAAGAGCAGTACTTC.

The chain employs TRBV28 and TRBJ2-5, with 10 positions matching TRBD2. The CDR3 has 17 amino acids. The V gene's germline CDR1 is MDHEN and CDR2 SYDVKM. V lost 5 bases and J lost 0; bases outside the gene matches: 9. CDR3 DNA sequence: TGTGCCAGCAGTCTCTGGACTAGCGGAGTAGACCAAGAGACCCAGTACTTC. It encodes CASSLWTSGVDQETQYF.

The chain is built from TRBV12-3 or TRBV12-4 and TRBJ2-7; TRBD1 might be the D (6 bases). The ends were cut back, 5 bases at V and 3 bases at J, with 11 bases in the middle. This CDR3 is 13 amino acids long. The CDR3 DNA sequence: TGTGCCAGCAGTCCGACAGGAGTCTACGAGCAGTACTTC. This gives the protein CASSPTGVYEQYF.

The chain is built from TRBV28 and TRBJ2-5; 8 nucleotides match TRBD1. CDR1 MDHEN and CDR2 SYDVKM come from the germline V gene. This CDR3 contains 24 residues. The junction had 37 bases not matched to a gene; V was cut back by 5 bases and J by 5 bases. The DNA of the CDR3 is TGTGCCAGCAGTCCACCCCCTGACAGGGGTCCGACCTGGCGGCGACGTATCAAGTCGGAGACCCAGTACTTC. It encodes CASSPPPDRGPTWRRRIKSETQYF.

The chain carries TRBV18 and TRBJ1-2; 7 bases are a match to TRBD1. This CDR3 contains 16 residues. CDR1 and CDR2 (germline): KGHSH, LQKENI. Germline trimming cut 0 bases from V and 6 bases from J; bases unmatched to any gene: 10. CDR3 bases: TGTGCCAGCTCACCACCGGCCAACCAGGGGGAAGATGGCTACACCTTC. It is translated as CASSPPANQGEDGYTF.

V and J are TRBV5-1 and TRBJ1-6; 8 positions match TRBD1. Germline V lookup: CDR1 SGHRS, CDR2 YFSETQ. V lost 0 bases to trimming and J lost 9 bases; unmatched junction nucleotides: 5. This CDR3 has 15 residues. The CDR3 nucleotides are TGCGCCAGCAGCTTGGGGACAGGGAGATCTTCACCCCTCCACTTT. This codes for CASSLGTGRSSPLHF.